This is a list of T cell receptor beta chains from one sample in a study of circulating CD8 cells and anti-PD-1 response in melanoma. One entry per CDR3 protein, called by TCRdb with MiXCR from the reads. The repertoire includes some 220 distinct CDR3 sequences, roughly 10% of them detected once, and roughly 65% sits in the top ten. Sequences were derived from CD8+ T cells from PBMCs, sampled at baseline or after one month of anti-PD-1 therapy (not recorded which). These TCRs come from a human donor with melanoma. CDR3s include the opening cysteine and the closing phenylalanine or tryptophan. Fields, in order: CDR3 length, J gene, V gene, D gene, clone size, CDR3 protein, CDR3 DNA. A D gene is named only where the DNA matches it firmly. Not every row has a clone size; where given, it reads once, few, many or a size class.

length: 13; J: TRBJ2-7; V: TRBV12-3/TRBV12-4; D: NA; size: large; CDR3: CASSLGYRYEQYF; DNA: TGTGCCAGCAGTTTAGGGTATCGGTACGAGCAGTACTTC
length: 13; J: TRBJ2-7; V: TRBV5-5; D: NA; size: hyperexpanded; CDR3: CASRTGNSYEQYF; DNA: TGTGCCAGCAGAACAGGCAACTCCTACGAGCAGTACTTC
length: 14; J: TRBJ1-1; V: TRBV28; D: NA; size: large; CDR3: CASSFTDMNTEAFF; DNA: TGTGCCAGCAGTTTTACAGACATGAACACTGAAGCTTTCTTT
length: 17; J: TRBJ2-7; V: TRBV12-3/TRBV12-4; D: TRBD1; size: large; CDR3: CASSGTGGSSISYEQYF; DNA: TGTGCCAGCTCCGGGACAGGGGGCTCATCGATTTCCTACGAGCAGTACTTC
length: 15; J: TRBJ1-5; V: TRBV12-5; D: NA; size: hyperexpanded; CDR3: CASGSGWGGNQPQHF; DNA: TGTGCTAGTGGCTCCGGATGGGGTGGCAATCAGCCCCAGCATTTT
length: 14; J: TRBJ2-3; V: TRBV7-2; D: NA; size: medium-sized; CDR3: CASSLDLYVDTQYF; DNA: TGTGCCAGCAGCTTAGACCTATATGTAGATACGCAGTATTTT
length: 14; J: TRBJ2-1; V: TRBV6-6; D: NA; size: NA; CDR3: CASSTRTAPNEQFF; DNA: TGTGCCAGCAGTACAAGGACAGCCCCCAATGAGCAGTTCTTC
length: 13; J: TRBJ1-2; V: TRBV12-3/TRBV12-4; D: NA; size: large; CDR3: CASSLSGDYGYTF; DNA: TGTGCCAGCAGTTTGTCGGGGGACTATGGCTACACCTTC
length: 13; J: TRBJ1-2; V: TRBV20-1; D: NA; size: medium-sized; CDR3: CSAREWAGDGYTF; DNA: TGCAGTGCTAGAGAATGGGCAGGGGATGGCTACACCTTC
length: 15; J: TRBJ1-2; V: TRBV7-8; D: NA; size: few; CDR3: CASSLSSDPTYGYTF; DNA: TGTGCCAGCAGCTTATCCAGCGACCCCACTTATGGCTACACCTTC
length: 14; J: TRBJ2-7; V: TRBV10-2; D: NA; size: large; CDR3: CASSIANVAYEQYF; DNA: TGCGCCAGCAGTATCGCAAATGTGGCGTATGAGCAGTACTTC
length: 15; J: TRBJ2-4; V: TRBV19; D: TRBD1; size: large; CDR3: CASSHLAGGANIQYF; DNA: TGTGCCAGTAGCCACCTCGCAGGGGGCGCGAACATTCAGTACTTC
length: 15; J: TRBJ1-1; V: TRBV6-4; D: TRBD1; size: medium-sized; CDR3: CASGTREGARTEAFF; DNA: TGTGCCAGCGGCACAAGGGAGGGGGCGCGGACTGAAGCTTTCTTT
length: 13; J: TRBJ2-1; V: TRBV12-3/TRBV12-4; D: NA; size: large; CDR3: CASSLELAGEQFF; DNA: TGTGCCAGCAGTTTAGAACTAGCTGGTGAGCAGTTCTTC
length: 15; J: TRBJ2-3; V: TRBV10-3; D: NA; size: NA; CDR3: CAISESRGITDTQYF; DNA: TGTGCCATCAGTGAGTCAAGAGGGATCACAGATACGCAGTATTTT
length: 13; J: TRBJ2-7; V: TRBV27; D: NA; size: NA; CDR3: CASRRAAPYEQYF; DNA: TGTGCCAGCAGAAGGGCAGCCCCCTACGAGCAGTACTTC
length: 13; J: TRBJ2-7; V: TRBV29-1; D: TRBD1; size: large; CDR3: CSVELDRGWEQYF; DNA: TGCAGCGTTGAATTGGACAGGGGGTGGGAGCAGTACTTC
length: 15; J: TRBJ2-3; V: TRBV11-2; D: TRBD2; size: large; CDR3: CASSRTSGSTDTQYF; DNA: TGTGCCAGCAGCCGGACTAGCGGTAGCACAGATACGCAGTATTTT
length: 13; J: TRBJ2-1; V: TRBV24-1; D: NA; size: large; CDR3: CATSDSYSDEQFF; DNA: TGTGCCACCAGTGACTCCTACAGTGATGAGCAGTTCTTC
length: 13; J: TRBJ2-1; V: TRBV12-3/TRBV12-4; D: NA; size: NA; CDR3: CASSLVLAGEQFF; DNA: TGCGCCAGCAGTTTAGTACTAGCTGGTGAGCAGTTCTTC
length: 12; J: TRBJ2-4; V: TRBV7-8; D: NA; size: medium-sized; CDR3: CASSAERNIQYF; DNA: TGTGCCAGCAGCGCAGAGCGAAACATTCAGTACTTC
length: 11; J: TRBJ2-7; V: TRBV12-3/TRBV12-4; D: NA; size: large; CDR3: CASSSSYEQYF; DNA: TGTGCCAGCAGTTCCTCCTACGAGCAGTACTTC
length: 16; J: TRBJ1-6; V: TRBV11-2; D: NA; size: large; CDR3: CASSLDPQPRISPLHF; DNA: TGTGCCAGCAGCTTAGATCCCCAACCGAGGATCTCACCCCTCCACTTT
length: 15; J: TRBJ2-5; V: TRBV5-1; D: TRBD1; size: large; CDR3: CASSLTRTGQETQYF; DNA: TGCGCCAGCAGCTTGACCCGGACAGGGCAAGAGACCCAGTACTTC
length: 14; J: TRBJ2-7; V: TRBV27; D: NA; size: medium-sized; CDR3: CASSFGAGPYEQYF; DNA: TGTGCCAGCAGTTTTGGGGCAGGCCCCTACGAGCAGTACTTC
length: 11; J: TRBJ2-4; V: TRBV29-1; D: NA; size: medium-sized; CDR3: CSGRVFNIQYF; DNA: TGCAGCGGTAGGGTTTTTAACATTCAGTACTTC
length: 12; J: TRBJ1-1; V: TRBV19; D: NA; size: hyperexpanded; CDR3: CASSIGRTEAFF; DNA: TGTGCCAGTAGTATAGGGAGGACTGAAGCTTTCTTT
length: 15; J: TRBJ2-1; V: TRBV9; D: NA; size: large; CDR3: CASSVWGALGDEQFF; DNA: TGTGCCAGCAGCGTATGGGGGGCCCTTGGGGATGAGCAGTTCTTC
length: 14; J: TRBJ2-3; V: TRBV30; D: NA; size: few; CDR3: CAWSGGSPGDTQYF; DNA: TGTGCCTGGAGTGGCGGGTCACCCGGGGATACGCAGTATTTT
length: 17; J: TRBJ2-3; V: TRBV4-1; D: TRBD2; size: large; CDR3: CASSQGASGGASDTQYF; DNA: TGCGCCAGCAGCCAAGGGGCGAGCGGGGGGGCATCAGATACGCAGTATTTT
length: 15; J: TRBJ2-3; V: TRBV7-2; D: NA; size: large; CDR3: CASSLYGVGTDTQYF; DNA: TGTGCCAGCAGCTTGTACGGGGTAGGCACAGATACGCAGTATTTT
length: 12; J: TRBJ2-1; V: TRBV10-3; D: NA; size: medium-sized; CDR3: CAISEDSNEQFF; DNA: TGTGCCATCAGTGAGGACTCCAATGAGCAGTTCTTC
length: 15; J: TRBJ1-5; V: TRBV9; D: NA; size: hyperexpanded; CDR3: CASSVAGLIDQPQHF; DNA: TGTGCCAGCAGCGTAGCAGGGTTAATCGATCAGCCCCAGCATTTT
length: 13; J: TRBJ1-2; V: TRBV19; D: NA; size: large; CDR3: CASSTEGMKGYTF; DNA: TGTGCCAGTAGTACAGAGGGGATGAAGGGCTACACCTTC
length: 10; J: TRBJ2-3; V: TRBV30; D: NA; size: medium-sized; CDR3: CGWGLDTQYF; DNA: TGTGGGTGGGGCCTAGATACGCAGTATTTT
length: 12; J: TRBJ2-1; V: TRBV6-2/TRBV6-3; D: NA; size: medium-sized; CDR3: CASSNSLNEQFF; DNA: TGTGCCAGCAGTAATAGCCTGAATGAGCAGTTCTTC
length: 15; J: TRBJ2-3; V: TRBV12-3/TRBV12-4; D: TRBD1; size: NA; CDR3: CASSVDRGREDTQYF; DNA: TGTGCCAGCAGCGTGGACAGGGGGCGCGAAGATACGCAGTATTTT
length: 12; J: TRBJ2-7; V: TRBV11-3; D: NA; size: medium-sized; CDR3: CASSLGTYEQYF; DNA: TGTGCCAGCAGCTTAGGAACCTACGAGCAGTACTTC
length: 14; J: TRBJ2-7; V: TRBV7-2; D: NA; size: medium-sized; CDR3: CASSLGLVSFEQYF; DNA: TGTGCCAGCAGCTTAGGTTTGGTTTCTTTCGAGCAGTACTTC
length: 17; J: TRBJ2-3; V: TRBV7-2; D: NA; size: hyperexpanded; CDR3: CASSLDPGGTSTDTQYF; DNA: TGTGCCAGCAGCTTAGATCCCGGGGGTACTAGCACAGATACGCAGTATTTT
length: 13; J: TRBJ1-1; V: TRBV7-7; D: TRBD1; size: large; CDR3: CASSPGTGTEAFF; DNA: TGTGCTAGCAGCCCCGGGACAGGCACTGAAGCTTTCTTT
length: 12; J: TRBJ2-2; V: TRBV29-1; D: NA; size: NA; CDR3: CSVEVNTGELFF; DNA: TGCAGCGTTGAAGTGAACACCGGGGAGCTGTTTTTT
length: 15; J: TRBJ2-3; V: TRBV11-2; D: NA; size: NA; CDR3: CASSRTCGSADTQYF; DNA: TGTGCCAGCAGCCGGACTTGCGGTAGCGCGGATACGCAGTATTTT
length: 14; J: TRBJ1-2; V: TRBV19; D: NA; size: large; CDR3: CASSIGGDHYGYTF; DNA: TGTGCCAGTAGTATAGGCGGAGACCACTATGGCTACACCTTC